Given below is one T cell receptor beta chain in context. What it binds is not known. This sample is part of a study of blood T cells in healthy people across ages. Study outcomes and limitations: Considered underestimates were the diversity estimates obtained from one million T cells.

The CDR3 loop spans 15 amino acids. The germline V gene encodes CDR1 MGHRA and CDR2 YSYEKL. V gave up 1 base and J gave up 4 bases, with 10 bases separating them. Through a sample-barcoded 5' primer and a J-beta primer mix, a second PCR was run for 7 to 11 cycles. Paired-end reads containing CDR3 totaled no fewer than 2.5 million for each sample. TCRdb fed the 5' RACE reads into MiXCR, producing one record per CDR3 protein. In the table there are under 850,000 distinct CDR3 sequences, about 34% of which are singletons. Donors ranged from about 6 to 90 years old and were healthy Caucasians in Russia. The rearrangement links TRBV4-1 to TRBJ1-4, with D unclear. The sequenced sample consisted of blood. This receptor was identified in a man between 18 and 35 years old in good health. CDR3 protein: CASSQVGENNEKLFF. The CDR3 nucleotides read TGCGCCAGCAGCCAAGTCGGGGAGAATAATGAAAAACTGTTTTTT.